This is a list of T cell receptor beta chains from one sample in a study of cytomegalovirus exposure and HLA in healthy donors. The table came from immunoSEQ multiplex PCR; TCRdb's copy has only in-frame clones and leaves some out. The sample holds some 95,000 clones, approximately 77% seen once. The specimen sequenced was PBMCs. Every receptor here comes from a woman aged 40 to 50 in good health and CMV-seronegative. Each CDR3 is given with its conserved first and last residue. A D gene is named only where the DNA matches it firmly. Clone size, where shown, is once, few, many, or a class for clones that have expanded.

once TRBJ1-2 . TRBV19 TGTGCCAGTAGTATGGGCCCCACAGTTAACTATGGCTACACCTTC CASSMGPTVNYGYTF
. TRBJ2-7 . TRBV11-2 TGTGCCAGCAGCTCCTTACGCCTACAAGCGGAGGTCTACGAGCAGTACTTC CASSSLRLQAEVYEQYF
. TRBJ1-5 TRBD1 TRBV5-1 TGCGCCAGCAGCCGGACAGGGGTTGCCAATCAGCCCCAGCATTTT CASSRTGVANQPQHF
few TRBJ2-3 TRBD2 TRBV7-9 TGTGCCAGCAGCTCGAGGGTGTCTAGCGGGGGGCGGGGAGATACGCAGTATTTT CASSSRVSSGGRGDTQYF
few TRBJ1-1 . TRBV11-2 TGTGCCAGCAGATCTGCAGGGGTCTTGGGTTTTAACACTGAAGCTTTCTTT CASRSAGVLGFNTEAFF
. TRBJ2-6 . TRBV5-1 TGCGCCAGCACCCAGGGGACGGGGGCCAACGTCCTGACTTTC CASTQGTGANVLTF
few TRBJ1-2 TRBD1 TRBV5-5 TGTGCCAGCAGCTTGCGGCAGGGGACAGCTTTTTATGGCTACACCTTC CASSLRQGTAFYGYTF
. TRBJ2-1 . TRBV4-1 TGCGCCAGCAGCCATCCATCGGGGGTCTTGAGTGAGCAGTTCTTC CASSHPSGVLSEQFF
. TRBJ1-1 . TRBV7-9 TGTGCCAGCAGCCGGGGTCCTCGGCACACTGAAGCTTTCTTT CASSRGPRHTEAFF
. TRBJ2-5 TRBD2 TRBV4-2 TGTGCCAGCAGCCAACCAACTAGCGGGGGGGCGGGAGAGACCCAGTACTTC CASSQPTSGGAGETQYF
. TRBJ1-2 . TRBV6-1 TGTGCCAGCAGTGCGTCGGGGTACACCTCAAACTATGGCTACACCTTC CASSASGYTSNYGYTF
. TRBJ1-2 . TRBV5-1 TGCGCCAGCAGCTTGGCTACGGTGGACTCCTATGGCTACACCTTC CASSLATVDSYGYTF
. TRBJ1-5 TRBD1 TRBV5-1 TGCGCCAGCAGTCACACCGGGACAGGGGGCTCTCCCCAGCATTTT CASSHTGTGGSPQHF
. TRBJ2-7 TRBD2 TRBV5-6 TGTGCCAGCAAAAGCGGGGATTTCTCCTACGAGCAGTACTTC CASKSGDFSYEQYF
. TRBJ2-7 TRBD1 TRBV5-1 TGCGCCAGCAGCTTGGGACAGGGAGCCTACGAGCAGTACTTC CASSLGQGAYEQYF